The clone carrying this T cell receptor (beta chain) occurred a few times. Distinct nucleotide sequences in the sample also encode this CDR3. The data are from a study of shared clonotypes between healthy human individuals. Original analysis: Because ImmunoSEQ provided only junction sequences with no quality scores, the filtering differed. Libraries were prepared by immunoSEQ multiplex PCR; TCRdb keeps only in-frame clonotypes and omits some of them. V and J calls and clone size come straight from that table; D and trimming were deduced from the DNA. The sample has a few million clones; about nine tenths are singletons. Germline CDR1 is SGHRS and CDR2 is YFSETQ. The CDR3 has 14 residues. After removal of 4 bases from V and 1 base from J, the junction contained 4 bases not matched to a gene.

The chain employs TRBV5-1 and TRBJ1-1; TRBD1 aligns across 7 bases. The sample comprised naive CD4+ T cells from PBMCs. Subset indicated: CD45RA+ positively selected. The receptor comes from a man aged 18 to 30 in good health. Some clones in this sample may be carry-over from other donors' samples. The CDR3 DNA reads as TGCGCCAGCAGCCCAAGACAGGGGAACACTGAAGCTTTCTTT. Residues: CASSPRQGNTEAFF. The full variable domain, in which reference TRBV5-1 and TRBJ1-1 provide the parts outside the CDR3, is KAGVTQTPRYLIKTRGQQVTLSCSPISGHRSVSWYQQTPGQGLQFLFEYFSETQRNKGNFPGRFSGRQFSNSRSEMNVSTLELGDSALYLCASSPRQGNTEAFFGQGTRLTVV.